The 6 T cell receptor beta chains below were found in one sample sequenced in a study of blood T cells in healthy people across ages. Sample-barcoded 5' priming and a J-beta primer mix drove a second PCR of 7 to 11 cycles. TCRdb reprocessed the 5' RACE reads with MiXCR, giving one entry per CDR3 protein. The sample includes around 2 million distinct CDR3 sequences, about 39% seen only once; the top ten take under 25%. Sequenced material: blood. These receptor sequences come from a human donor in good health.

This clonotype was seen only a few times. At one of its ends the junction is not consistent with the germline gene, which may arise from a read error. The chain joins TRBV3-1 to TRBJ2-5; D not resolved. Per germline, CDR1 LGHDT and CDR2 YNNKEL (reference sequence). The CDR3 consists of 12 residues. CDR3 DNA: TGTGCCAGCAGCTCGGTCGACCAGACCCTGTACTTC. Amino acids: CASSSVDQTLYF.

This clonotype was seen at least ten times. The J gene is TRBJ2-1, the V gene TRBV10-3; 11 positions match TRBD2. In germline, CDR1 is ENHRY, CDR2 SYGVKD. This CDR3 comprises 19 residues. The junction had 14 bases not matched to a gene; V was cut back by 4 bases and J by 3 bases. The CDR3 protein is CAISVVAGGRQGFYNEQFF. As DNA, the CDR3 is TGTGCCATCAGTGTGGTAGCGGGGGGGCGGCAAGGATTCTACAATGAGCAGTTCTTC.

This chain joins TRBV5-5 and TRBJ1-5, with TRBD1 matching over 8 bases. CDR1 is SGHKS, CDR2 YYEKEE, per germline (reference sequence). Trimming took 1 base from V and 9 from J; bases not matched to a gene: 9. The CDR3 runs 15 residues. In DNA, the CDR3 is TGTGCCAGCAGCTTGTGGCGGGCAGGGGGCACGCCCCAGCATTTT. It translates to CASSLWRAGGTPQHF.

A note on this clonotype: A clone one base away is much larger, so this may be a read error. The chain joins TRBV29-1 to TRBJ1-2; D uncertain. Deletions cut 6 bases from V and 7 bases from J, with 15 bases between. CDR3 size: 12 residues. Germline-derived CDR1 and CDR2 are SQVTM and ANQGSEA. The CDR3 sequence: CSVDDRYPGYTF. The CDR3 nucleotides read TGCAGCGTCGACGACCGATACCCTGGCTACACCTTC.

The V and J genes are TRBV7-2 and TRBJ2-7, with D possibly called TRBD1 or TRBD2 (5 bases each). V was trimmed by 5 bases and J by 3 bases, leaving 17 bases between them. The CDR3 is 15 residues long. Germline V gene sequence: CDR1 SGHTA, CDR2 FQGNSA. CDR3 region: CASSLSEGQGYEQYF. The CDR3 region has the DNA TGTGCCAGCAGCCTAAGCGAGGGGCAAGGCTACGAGCAGTACTTC.

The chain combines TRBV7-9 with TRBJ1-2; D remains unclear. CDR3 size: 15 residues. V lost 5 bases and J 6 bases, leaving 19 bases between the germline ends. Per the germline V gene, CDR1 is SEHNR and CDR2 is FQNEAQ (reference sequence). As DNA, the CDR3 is TGTGCCAGCAGCGACCGAAATAGGATTAAGGATGGCTACACCTTC. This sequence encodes CASSDRNRIKDGYTF.